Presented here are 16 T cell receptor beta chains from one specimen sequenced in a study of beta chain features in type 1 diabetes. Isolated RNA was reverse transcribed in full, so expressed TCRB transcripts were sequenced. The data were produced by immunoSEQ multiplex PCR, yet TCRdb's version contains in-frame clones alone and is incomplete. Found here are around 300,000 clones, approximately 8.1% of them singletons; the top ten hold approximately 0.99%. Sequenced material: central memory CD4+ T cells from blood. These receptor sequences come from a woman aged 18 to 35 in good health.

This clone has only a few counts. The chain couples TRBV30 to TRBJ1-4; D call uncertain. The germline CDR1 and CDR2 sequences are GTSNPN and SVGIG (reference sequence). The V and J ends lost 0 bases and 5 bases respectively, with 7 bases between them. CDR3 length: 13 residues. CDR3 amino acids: CAWSVGGNEKLFF. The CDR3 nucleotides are TGTGCCTGGAGTGTTGGAGGAAATGAAAAACTGTTTTTT. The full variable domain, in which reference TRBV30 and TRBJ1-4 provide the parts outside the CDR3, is SQTIHQWPATLVQPVGSPLSLECTVEGTSNPNLYWYRQAAGRGLQLLFYSVGIGQISSEVPQNLSASRPQDRQFILSSKKLLLSDSGFYLCAWSVGGNEKLFFGSGTQLSVL.

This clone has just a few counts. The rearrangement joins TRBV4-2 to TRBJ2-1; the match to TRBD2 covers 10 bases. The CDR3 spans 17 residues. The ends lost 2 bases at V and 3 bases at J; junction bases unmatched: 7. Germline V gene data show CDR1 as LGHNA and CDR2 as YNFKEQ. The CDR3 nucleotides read TGTGCCAGCAGCCAAAAGGATAGCGGGAGGTACTACAATGAGCAGTTCTTC. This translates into CASSQKDSGRYYNEQFF.

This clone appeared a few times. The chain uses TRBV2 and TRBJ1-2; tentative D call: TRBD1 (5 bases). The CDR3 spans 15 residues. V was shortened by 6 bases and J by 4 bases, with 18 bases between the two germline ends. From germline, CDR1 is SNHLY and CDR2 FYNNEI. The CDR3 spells CASSRAQGRTYGYTF. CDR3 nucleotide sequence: TGTGCCAGCAGCCGCGCCCAGGGACGGACCTATGGCTACACCTTC.

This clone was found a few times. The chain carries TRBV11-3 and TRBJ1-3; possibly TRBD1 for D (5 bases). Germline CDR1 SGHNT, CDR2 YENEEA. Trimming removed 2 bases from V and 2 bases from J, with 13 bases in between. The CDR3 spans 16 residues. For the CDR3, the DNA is TGTGCCAGCAGCTTATCGACAGCGTGGGCTGGAAACACCATATATTTT. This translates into CASSLSTAWAGNTIYF. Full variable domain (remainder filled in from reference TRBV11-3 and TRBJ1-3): EAGVVQSPRYKIIEKKQPVAFWCNPISGHNTLYWYLQNLGQGPELLIRYENEEAVDDSQLPKDRFSAERLKGVDSTLKIQPAELGDSAVYLCASSLSTAWAGNTIYFGEGSWLTVV.

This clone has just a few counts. DNA for the CDR3: TGTGCCAGCAGCTTAGGGTTGAGTAGTTTGGGGCAGTTCTTC. This gives the protein CASSLGLSSLGQFF. The chain carries TRBV11-3 and TRBJ2-1; no clear D gene. CDR3 length: 14 residues. The germline CDR1 and CDR2 sequences are SGHNT and YENEEA. V was pared by 1 base and J by 12 bases, with 16 bases between.

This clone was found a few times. CDR3 residues: CASSYAQRMNTEAFF. The CDR3 region has the DNA TGTGCCAGCAGTTACGCACAGAGAATGAACACTGAAGCTTTCTTT. This chain connects TRBV6-5 to TRBJ1-1; D not certain. The germline V gene encodes CDR1 MNHEY and CDR2 SVGAGI. V was trimmed by 2 bases and J by 0 bases, leaving 10 bases between them. The CDR3 covers 15 residues.

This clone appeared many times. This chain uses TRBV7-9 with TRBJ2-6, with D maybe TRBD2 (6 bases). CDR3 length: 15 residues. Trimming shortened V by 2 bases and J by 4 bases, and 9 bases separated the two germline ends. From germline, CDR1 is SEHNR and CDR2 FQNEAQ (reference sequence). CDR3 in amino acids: CASSLSSVGANVLTF. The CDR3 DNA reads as TGTGCCAGCAGCTTATCTAGCGTAGGGGCCAACGTCCTGACTTTC.

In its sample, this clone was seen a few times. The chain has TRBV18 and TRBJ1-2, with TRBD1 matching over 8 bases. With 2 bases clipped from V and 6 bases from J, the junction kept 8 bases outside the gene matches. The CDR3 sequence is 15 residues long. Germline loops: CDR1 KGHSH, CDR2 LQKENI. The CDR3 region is CASSPTGQEAHGYTF. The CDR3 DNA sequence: TGTGCCAGCTCACCAACGGGACAGGAAGCCCATGGCTACACCTTC.

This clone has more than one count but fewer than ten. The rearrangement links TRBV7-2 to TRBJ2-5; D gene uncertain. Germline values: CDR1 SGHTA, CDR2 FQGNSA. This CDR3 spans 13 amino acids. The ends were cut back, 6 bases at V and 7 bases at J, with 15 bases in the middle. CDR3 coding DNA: TGTGCCAGCAGGCCCGACACATGGGGGACCCAGTACTTC. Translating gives CASRPDTWGTQYF.

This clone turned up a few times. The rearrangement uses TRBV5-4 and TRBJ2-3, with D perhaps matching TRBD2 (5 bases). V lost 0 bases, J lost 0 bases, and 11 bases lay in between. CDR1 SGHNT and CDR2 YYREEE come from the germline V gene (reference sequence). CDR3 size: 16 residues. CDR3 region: CASSLVVQRSTDTQYF. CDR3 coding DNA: TGTGCCAGCAGCTTGGTTGTGCAGCGGAGCACAGATACGCAGTATTTT.

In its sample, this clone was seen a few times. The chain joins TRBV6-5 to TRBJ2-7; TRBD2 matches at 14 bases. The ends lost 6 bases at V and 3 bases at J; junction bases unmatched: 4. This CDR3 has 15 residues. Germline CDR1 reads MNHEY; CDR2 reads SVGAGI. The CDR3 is CASRMGLAGVYEQYF. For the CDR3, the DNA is TGTGCCAGCAGGATGGGACTAGCGGGAGTCTACGAGCAGTACTTC.

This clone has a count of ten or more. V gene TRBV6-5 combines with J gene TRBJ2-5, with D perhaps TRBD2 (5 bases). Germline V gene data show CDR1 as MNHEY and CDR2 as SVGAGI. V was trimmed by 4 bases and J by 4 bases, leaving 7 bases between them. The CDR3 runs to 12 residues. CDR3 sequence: CASSWAGETQYF. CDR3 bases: TGTGCCAGCAGTTGGGCGGGAGAGACCCAGTACTTC.

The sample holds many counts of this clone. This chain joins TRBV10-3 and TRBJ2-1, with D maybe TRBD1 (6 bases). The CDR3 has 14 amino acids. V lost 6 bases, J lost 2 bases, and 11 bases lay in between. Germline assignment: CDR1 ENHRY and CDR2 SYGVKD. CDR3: CAISRDIAYNEQFF. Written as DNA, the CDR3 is TGTGCCATCAGCCGGGACATCGCCTACAATGAGCAGTTCTTC.

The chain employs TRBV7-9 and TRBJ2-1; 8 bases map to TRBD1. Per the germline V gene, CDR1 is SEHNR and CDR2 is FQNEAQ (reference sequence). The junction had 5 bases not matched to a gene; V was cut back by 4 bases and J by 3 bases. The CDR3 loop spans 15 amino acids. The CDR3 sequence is CASSSGQGVYNEQFF. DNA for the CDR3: TGTGCCAGCAGCTCCGGACAGGGCGTCTACAATGAGCAGTTCTTC.

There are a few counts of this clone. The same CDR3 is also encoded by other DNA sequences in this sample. The CDR3 loop reads CASSLGTGPSNQPQHF. The CDR3, as DNA: TGTGCCAGCAGCTTAGGGACAGGGCCTAGCAATCAGCCCCAGCATTTT. The chain has TRBV7-9 and TRBJ1-5; 8 nucleotides agree with TRBD1. The CDR3 spans 16 residues. Trimming removed 1 base from V and 0 bases from J; junction bases left unmatched: 2. Germline loops: CDR1 SEHNR, CDR2 FQNEAQ (reference sequence).

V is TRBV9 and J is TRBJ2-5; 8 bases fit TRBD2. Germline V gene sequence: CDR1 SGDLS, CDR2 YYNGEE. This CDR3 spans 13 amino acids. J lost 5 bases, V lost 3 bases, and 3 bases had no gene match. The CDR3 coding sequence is TGTGCCAGCAGCGGGACTAGCAGGGAGACCCAGTACTTC. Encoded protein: CASSGTSRETQYF.